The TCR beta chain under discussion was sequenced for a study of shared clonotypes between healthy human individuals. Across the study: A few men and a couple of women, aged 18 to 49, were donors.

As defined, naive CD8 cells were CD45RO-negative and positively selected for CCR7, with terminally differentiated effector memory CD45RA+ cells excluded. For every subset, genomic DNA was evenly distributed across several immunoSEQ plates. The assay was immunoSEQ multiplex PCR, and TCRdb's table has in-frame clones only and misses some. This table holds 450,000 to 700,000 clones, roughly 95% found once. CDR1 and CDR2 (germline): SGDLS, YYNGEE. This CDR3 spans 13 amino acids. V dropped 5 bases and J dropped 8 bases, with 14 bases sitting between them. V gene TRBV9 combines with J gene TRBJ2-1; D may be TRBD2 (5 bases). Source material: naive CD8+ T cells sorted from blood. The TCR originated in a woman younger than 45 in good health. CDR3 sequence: CASRNLPGDEQFF. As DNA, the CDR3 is TGTGCCAGCAGAAACCTCCCCGGGGATGAGCAGTTCTTC.